Shown below are 25 T cell receptor beta chains from a single sample sequenced in a study of cytotoxic CD8 clonotypes in ibrutinib-treated CLL. Produced via immunoSEQ multiplex PCR; TCRdb's table is partial and in-frame only. The sample consists of about 160,000 clones, roughly 77% of them appearing once. The sample consisted of PBMCs, taken after 12 months of ibrutinib treatment. All receptors derive from a human donor with chronic lymphocytic leukemia.

V and J are TRBV5-4 and TRBJ1-1; the D is unclear. Germline CDR1 and CDR2: SGHNT and YYREEE (reference sequence). CDR3 size: 14 residues. V was trimmed by 3 bases and J by 4 bases, leaving 13 bases between them. CDR3 sequence: CASSSQVPSTEAFF. CDR3 nucleotides: TGTGCCAGCAGCTCCCAGGTCCCAAGCACTGAAGCTTTCTTT.

The gene calls are TRBV19 and TRBJ1-2; 7 bases agree with TRBD1. Per germline, CDR1 LNHDA and CDR2 SQIVND (reference sequence). The length of the CDR3 is 14 residues. The ends lost 3 bases at V and 7 bases at J; junction bases unmatched: 8. CDR3: CASSIDRVAPGYTF. CDR3 bases: TGTGCCAGTAGTATCGACAGGGTGGCTCCTGGCTACACCTTC. The full variable domain, completed using reference TRBV19 and TRBJ1-2, is DGGITQSPKYLFRKEGQNVTLSCEQNLNHDAMYWYRQDPGQGLRLIYYSQIVNDFQKGDIAEGYSVSREKKESFPLTVTSAQKNPTAFYLCASSIDRVAPGYTFGSGTRLTVV.

This chain connects TRBV2 to TRBJ1-6; 9 nucleotides line up with TRBD1. The germline V gene encodes CDR1 SNHLY and CDR2 FYNNEI. The CDR3 loop spans 15 amino acids. J gave up 9 bases and V 3 bases, and 6 bases lay outside the gene matches. CDR3: CASSEGQGRGSPLHF. The CDR3 nucleotides read TGTGCCAGCAGTGAGGGACAGGGCCGCGGTTCACCCCTCCACTTT.

The rearrangement links TRBV11-1 to TRBJ2-5; TRBD2 agrees at 12 bases. This CDR3 is built from 14 residues. Trimming took 5 bases from V and 5 from J; bases not matched to a gene: 3. Germline loops: CDR1 SGHAT, CDR2 FQDESV (reference sequence). The CDR3 reads CASSPGTSGETQYF. The CDR3 coding sequence is TGTGCCAGCAGCCCTGGGACTAGCGGGGAGACCCAGTACTTC. The full variable domain, in which reference TRBV11-1 and TRBJ2-5 provide the parts outside the CDR3, is EAEVAQSPRYKITEKSQAVAFWCDPISGHATLYWYRQILGQGPELLVQFQDESVVDDSQLPKDRFSAERLKGVDSTLKIQPAELGDSAMYLCASSPGTSGETQYFGPGTRLLVL.

This rearrangement joins TRBV7-2 to TRBJ2-2; no clear D. Trimming pared 5 bases from V and 0 bases from J, leaving 10 bases between. In germline, CDR1 is SGHTA, CDR2 FQGNSA. The CDR3 covers 15 residues. DNA for the CDR3: TGTGCCAGCAGCGCCACAGAGACGAACACCGGGGAGCTGTTTTTT. It codes for CASSATETNTGELFF. Full variable domain (outside the CDR3, taken from reference TRBV7-2 and TRBJ2-2): GAGVSQSPSNKVTEKGKDVELRCDPISGHTALYWYRQSLGQGLEFLIYFQGNSAPDKSGLPSDRFSAERTGGSVSTLTIQRTQQEDSAVYLCASSATETNTGELFFGEGSRLTVL.

This rearrangement joins TRBV9 to TRBJ2-1; 11 nucleotides align to TRBD1. After removal of 1 base from V and 2 bases from J, the junction contained 2 bases not matched to a gene. Germline CDR1 SGDLS, CDR2 YYNGEE. The CDR3 totals 16 residues. CDR3 sequence (DNA): TGTGCCAGCAGCGTATCGGGACAGGGGGCCTACAATGAGCAGTTCTTC. Its translation: CASSVSGQGAYNEQFF.

There are a few counts of this clone. This rearrangement joins TRBV7-8 to TRBJ2-7; D is unclear. The ends were cut back, 3 bases at V and 1 base at J, with 7 bases in the middle. This CDR3 has 13 amino acids. Looked up from germline, CDR1 is SGHVS and CDR2 is FQNEAQ. Here the CDR3 reads CASSFGRSYEQYF. Written as DNA, the CDR3 is TGTGCCAGCAGCTTTGGCAGGTCCTACGAGCAGTACTTC.

The chain recombines TRBV7-2 with TRBJ1-3; D is possibly TRBD1 (6 bases). The CDR3 is 15 residues long. Germline V CDR1 and CDR2: SGHTA, FQGNSA. Deletions cut 3 bases from V and 0 bases from J, with 9 bases between. The CDR3 DNA sequence: TGTGCCAGCAGCTTCGACAGGAGCTCTGGAAACACCATATATTTT. Protein product: CASSFDRSSGNTIYF.

With respect to this clone: Other DNA sequences in this specimen translate into the identical CDR3. The gene calls are TRBV5-1 and TRBJ2-5; 11 bases fit TRBD2. V lost 0 bases, J lost 2 bases, and 3 bases stayed unmatched. This CDR3 is 16 amino acids long. The germline gives CDR1 SGHRS, CDR2 YFSETQ. CDR3 loop: CASSLGLAGTQETQYF. The CDR3 nucleotides read TGCGCCAGCAGCTTGGGACTAGCGGGGACACAAGAGACCCAGTACTTC.

The chain is built from TRBV9 and TRBJ2-1; 9 positions agree with TRBD2. CDR1 is SGDLS, CDR2 YYNGEE, per germline. CDR3 length: 16 residues. Trimming cost V 3 bases and J 6 bases; bases outside gene matches: 10. The CDR3 is CASSGPRAGGLNEQFF. In DNA form, the CDR3 reads TGTGCCAGCAGCGGCCCCCGGGCGGGGGGGCTCAATGAGCAGTTCTTC. Full variable domain (remainder filled in from reference TRBV9 and TRBJ2-1): DSGVTQTPKHLITATGQRVTLRCSPRSGDLSVYWYQQSLDQGLQFLIQYYNGEERAKGNILERFSAQQFPDLHSELNLSSLELGDSALYFCASSGPRAGGLNEQFFGPGTRLTVL.

About this clone itself: The sample carries other DNA sequences with the same CDR3. This chain links TRBV28 with TRBJ2-7; tentatively, D is TRBD1 (5 bases). CDR1 MDHEN and CDR2 SYDVKM come from the germline V gene. The CDR3 totals 12 residues. Trimming pared 6 bases from V and 4 bases from J, leaving 10 bases between. CDR3 nucleotides: TGTGCCAGCAGCTTGCAGGGTTACGAGCAGTACTTC. Translated: CASSLQGYEQYF.

Notes on this clone: A much more abundant neighbour one base away suggests this may be a read error. Other DNA sequences in the sample encode the same CDR3. J is TRBJ1-1 and V is TRBV19; D is unresolved. The CDR3 consists of 12 residues. The V and J ends lost 0 bases and 10 bases respectively, with 9 bases between them. CDR1 and CDR2 from the germline V gene are LNHDA and SQIVND (reference sequence). The CDR3 DNA reads TGTGCCAGTAGTATAGAAGGCAGAGGAGCTTTCTTT. Translating it yields CASSIEGRGAFF.

The chain recombines TRBV18 with TRBJ1-5; D is possibly TRBD1 (6 bases). CDR1 and CDR2 (germline): KGHSH, LQKENI. Between the trimmed V and J ends, which lost 4 bases and 4 bases, there was a span of 14 bases. This CDR3 contains 15 residues. CDR3 in amino acids: CASSQAGHPNQPQHF. For the CDR3, the DNA is TGTGCCAGCTCACAAGCGGGACATCCTAATCAGCCCCAGCATTTT.

The chain links TRBV15 to TRBJ2-1; TRBD2 agrees at 12 bases. The V segment lost 1 base and the J segment 9 bases; nucleotides outside the gene matches: 13. This CDR3 is built from 18 residues. CDR1 and CDR2 from the germline V gene are LNHNV and YYDKDF (reference sequence). The CDR3 bases are TGTGCCACCAGCAGAGTAGGACTAGCGGGAAGGGGGCTCGGTGAGCAGTTCTTC. Amino acids: CATSRVGLAGRGLGEQFF.

This clone occurred once. The chain joins TRBV7-2 to TRBJ1-2; tentatively, D is TRBD1 (5 bases). The CDR3 covers 15 residues. V was pared by 0 bases and J by 6 bases, with 14 bases between. Germline assignment: CDR1 SGHTA and CDR2 FQGNSA. The CDR3 protein is CASSLAAGRIHGYTF. DNA of the CDR3: TGTGCCAGCAGCTTAGCGGCAGGGAGGATCCATGGCTACACCTTC.

The J gene is TRBJ2-1, the V gene TRBV7-8; 12 nucleotides align to TRBD2. The V gene's germline CDR1 is SGHVS and CDR2 FQNEAQ. The CDR3 has 17 amino acids. Germline trimming cut 2 bases from V and 5 bases from J; bases unmatched to any gene: 7. The CDR3 reads CASSLRRLAGVNNEQFF. The CDR3 DNA follows: TGTGCCAGCAGCTTACGGCGACTAGCGGGGGTAAACAATGAGCAGTTCTTC.

The chain carries TRBV4-2 and TRBJ2-7, with a possible D match to TRBD2 (5 bases). Trimming removed 0 bases at V and 0 bases at J, with 15 bases between. The CDR3 extends over 17 amino acids. CDR1 and CDR2 from the germline V gene are LGHNA and YNFKEQ. The CDR3 nucleotides are TGTGCCAGCAGCCAAGATCAAGGGCGGGCGAGCTCCTACGAGCAGTACTTC. Residues: CASSQDQGRASSYEQYF.

The chain joins TRBV15 to TRBJ1-5; TRBD1 matches at 8 bases. The CDR3 has 21 residues. Germline V gene lookup returns CDR1 LNHNV and CDR2 YYDKDF (reference sequence). V lost 1 base to trimming and J lost 0 bases; unmatched junction nucleotides: 17. This chain's CDR3 is CATSRVTRSLRTGNSNQPQHF. CDR3 sequence (DNA): TGTGCCACCAGCAGAGTCACCAGATCACTCCGGACAGGGAATAGCAATCAGCCCCAGCATTTT.

The chain uses TRBV4-1 and TRBJ2-2; TRBD1 might be the D (6 bases). Germline values: CDR1 MGHRA, CDR2 YSYEKL. This CDR3 spans 15 amino acids. Trimming removed 6 bases at V and 1 base at J, with 12 bases between. The CDR3 nucleotides read TGCGCCAGCAGACCACAGGGAAAGAACACCGGGGAGCTGTTTTTT. This codes for CASRPQGKNTGELFF.

V is TRBV7-3 and J is TRBJ1-4; D not certain. The V end lost 1 base, the J end lost 7 bases, and 19 bases lay between the germline ends. The CDR3 is 17 amino acids. Germline CDR1 reads SGHTA; CDR2 reads FQGTGA. The CDR3 region is CASSLKVKGPVSEKLFF. In DNA form, the CDR3 reads TGTGCCAGCAGCTTAAAGGTTAAAGGGCCGGTGAGTGAAAAACTGTTTTTT. Filled out from reference TRBV7-3 and TRBJ1-4, the complete variable domain reads GAGVSQTPSNKVTEKGKYVELRCDPISGHTALYWYRQSLGQGPEFLIYFQGTGAADDSGLPNDRFFAVRPEGSVSTLKIQRTERGDSAVYLCASSLKVKGPVSEKLFFGSGTQLSVL.

This clone appeared once. The chain has TRBV6-6 and TRBJ2-1; a possible D gene is TRBD2 (5 bases). This CDR3 is built from 14 residues. CDR1 and CDR2 (germline): MNHNY, SVGAGI (reference sequence). V was cut by 6 bases and J by 4 bases, with 13 bases left in between. CDR3 DNA: TGTGCCAGCAGGGCTGGGGAGAAATACAATGAGCAGTTCTTC. This codes for CASRAGEKYNEQFF.

The chain couples TRBV28 to TRBJ2-1, with 7 bases that match TRBD1. V was pared by 3 bases and J by 2 bases, with 4 bases of the junction left unmatched. The CDR3 covers 15 residues. The germline V gene encodes CDR1 MDHEN and CDR2 SYDVKM. CDR3 amino acids: CASSFHRGPYNEQFF. The CDR3 coding sequence is TGTGCCAGCAGTTTCCACAGGGGACCCTACAATGAGCAGTTCTTC.

This rearrangement joins TRBV28 to TRBJ2-2; D possibly corresponds to TRBD1 (5 bases). V was pared by 5 bases and J by 4 bases, with 17 bases between. The CDR3 runs 16 residues. Germline V gene lookup returns CDR1 MDHEN and CDR2 SYDVKM. In DNA, the CDR3 is TGTGCCAGCAGTCGGGCTGGGAACAGGATCACCGGGGAGCTGTTTTTT. Its translation is CASSRAGNRITGELFF.

The genes are TRBV29-1 and TRBJ2-3; weak D call: TRBD2 (6 bases). The CDR3 consists of 11 residues. From germline, CDR1 is SQVTM and CDR2 ANQGSEA. Trimming removed 4 bases from V and 11 bases from J, with 13 bases in between. The CDR3 region has the DNA TGCAGCGTTGGGAGGGACGGCAAGCAGTATTTT. Translating gives CSVGRDGKQYF.

The chain has TRBV28 and TRBJ2-1, with 9 bases matching TRBD2. The germline V gene encodes CDR1 MDHEN and CDR2 SYDVKM. V lost 4 bases, J lost 10 bases, and 11 bases stayed unmatched. The length of the CDR3 is 15 residues. The CDR3 loop reads CASSWEREDRMEQFF. CDR3 in DNA: TGTGCCAGCAGTTGGGAGCGGGAGGACCGGATGGAGCAGTTCTTC.